The sequence of this T cell receptor (beta chain) was determined in a study of cytomegalovirus exposure and HLA in healthy donors. The PCR ran on 60 Vbeta and 13 Jbeta primers. Method: immunoSEQ multiplex PCR; TCRdb's copy keeps in-frame clones and lacks some. The sample lists about 120,000 clones; 70% to 85% were seen once. Germline V lookup: CDR1 SEHNR, CDR2 FQNEAQ (reference sequence). The CDR3 totals 14 residues. V lost 5 bases and J 0 bases, leaving 10 bases between the germline ends. Donors had nominal health at sampling but likely had unrecorded immune exposures. Missing from this donor's record is the CMV serostatus.

Sequenced material: PBMCs. The clonotype originates from a human donor in good health. The rearrangement uses TRBV7-9 and TRBJ2-5; D is unresolved. The CDR3 here is CASSPQQDQETQYF. The CDR3 nucleotides read TGTGCCAGCAGCCCGCAACAAGACCAAGAGACCCAGTACTTC. The full variable domain, completed using reference TRBV7-9 and TRBJ2-5, is DTGVSQNPRHKITKRGQNVTFRCDPISEHNRLYWYRQTLGQGPEFLTYFQNEAQLEKSRLLSDRFSAERPKGSFSTLEIQRTEQGDSAMYLCASSPQQDQETQYFGPGTRLLVL.